This TCR beta chain is from a study of patients and donors after allogeneic stem cell transplantation. CDR1 DFQATT and CDR2 SNEGSKA come from the germline V gene (reference sequence). V trimming: 1 base; J trimming: 3 bases; junction bases outside the gene matches: 9. This CDR3 spans 16 amino acids. The sample holds a few counts of this clonotype. TCRdb used MiXCR to reprocess the RT-PCR reads, holding one entry per CDR3 protein. The sample holds more than 850,000 distinct CDR3 sequences, about 20% seen once. The chain has TRBV20-1 and TRBJ2-3, with 8 positions matching TRBD2. The sample was blood, either unsorted or a sorted T cell fraction (not recorded which). This clonotype was sampled from a human donor who was either an allogeneic HSCT recipient or a stem cell or donor lymphocyte infusion donor (not recorded which). It is not recorded whose cells these are; they may come from a transplant donor. The CDR3 DNA reads as TGCAGTGCTAGAGCGCTGACTGGGACTAGGACAGATACGCAGTATTTT. Translation gives CSARALTGTRTDTQYF.